This entry features one T cell receptor (beta chain) sequence. What it recognizes is unknown. The primer mix had 60 Vbeta and 13 Jbeta primers. Assay: immunoSEQ multiplex PCR; the TCRdb copy retains only in-frame clones and omits some. The sample shows approximately 140,000 clones, and roughly 1.6% sits with its ten largest clones. The V gene end was trimmed by 7 bases and the J gene end by 4 bases; junction bases not matched to a gene: 5. The CDR3 covers 14 residues. Germline-derived CDR1 and CDR2 are SGHTA and FQGNSA. The sample comes from a study of cytomegalovirus exposure and HLA in healthy donors. The overall study: Unique TCRs from HLA-typed donors, some 85 million of them, were held in an early data release.

Study-wide findings and caveats: A later analysis found that most CMV-associated TCR beta chains appeared HLA-restricted. The analysis excluded some indistinguishable V segments, including TRBV6-2 and TRBV6-3. TCR beta chain V- and J-gene trimming was linked, in a later analysis, to a missense variant in DCLRE1C.

Sequencing was done on a sample of PBMCs. The receptor was isolated from a woman in her thirties or forties in good health and CMV-seronegative. The rearrangement joins TRBV7-2 to TRBJ1-2; 11 nucleotides agree with TRBD1. CDR3 amino acids: CASNRTGGIYGYTF. The CDR3 region has the DNA TGTGCCAGCAACAGGACAGGGGGCATCTATGGCTACACCTTC.